This TCR beta chain was obtained from a study of blood T cell repertoires in COVID-19. About the study: Material from acute and convalescent COVID-19 was sourced from the United States, Italy and Spain.

This clone was detected only a few times. The assay was immunoSEQ multiplex PCR, and TCRdb's table has in-frame clones only and misses some. The sample includes fewer than 350,000 clones, 65% to 90% of them seen just once. Germline assignment: CDR1 SGHVS and CDR2 FNYEAQ. This CDR3 has 16 residues. The V and J ends lost 5 bases and 0 bases, in that order; junction bases with no gene match: 6. Individuals drawn from 20 to 30 US areas were roughly 18 to 89 years old. V and J are TRBV7-6 and TRBJ2-1, with 8 bases lining up with TRBD2. Material for sequencing was PBMCs or T cells enriched from blood (not recorded which). This TCR derives from a middle-aged woman with acute COVID-19. The CDR3 bases are TGTGCCAGCAGCCCGAGACTAGCGAGCTCCTACAATGAGCAGTTCTTC. Protein: CASSPRLASSYNEQFF.